A single sample is the source of the 29 T cell receptor beta chains below, sequenced in a study of blood T cell repertoires in COVID-19 (dated by TCRdb to 2018 to 2021). Library generation was performed with the immunoSEQ multiplex PCR assay. TCRdb stores this immuneACCESS table with in-frame sequences only. Part of the clones is absent; in the studies checked, under half of the shortfall reflects unresolved V genes, and no reason is known for the rest. The sample table holds 250,000 or so clones, of which 90% were seen once. The ten largest clones add up to under 2.5% of the sample. The sequenced sample was peripheral blood. These receptors came from a woman aged 55-70 years with COVID-19, enrolled during active disease.

The chain combines TRBV27 with TRBJ1-1; tentatively, D is TRBD1 (5 bases). CDR1 is MNHEY and CDR2 is SMNVEV in the germline V gene (reference sequence). V lost 1 base, J lost 8 bases, and 11 bases lay in between. The CDR3 has 13 residues. CDR3 protein: CASSLFRTREAFF. The CDR3 DNA follows: TGTGCCAGCAGTTTATTCCGGACAAGAGAAGCTTTCTTT.

This chain links TRBV18 with TRBJ1-2; TRBD1 agrees at 10 bases. Germline V gene data show CDR1 as KGHSH and CDR2 as LQKENI. Losses at the gene ends were 3 bases for V and 8 bases for J; bases not matched to a gene: 18. This CDR3 contains 18 residues. The CDR3 loop reads CASSPDYPGTGVFTGYTF. CDR3 sequence (DNA): TGTGCCAGCTCACCCGACTACCCCGGGACAGGGGTATTCACCGGCTACACCTTC. Full variable domain (rest looked up from reference TRBV18 and TRBJ1-2): NAGVMQNPRHLVRRRGQEARLRCSPMKGHSHVYWYRQLPEEGLKFMVYLQKENIIDESGMPKERFSAEFPKEGPSILRIQQVVRGDSAAYFCASSPDYPGTGVFTGYTFGSGTRLTVV.

The V and J genes are TRBV7-2 and TRBJ2-3, with a tentative D call TRBD1 (5 bases). Germline V gene sequence: CDR1 SGHTA, CDR2 FQGNSA. V shed 1 base and J shed 2 bases, with 10 bases lying between them. CDR3 length equals 15 residues. The CDR3 sequence: CASSLGDRFTDTQYF. In nucleotides, the CDR3 is TGTGCCAGCAGCTTAGGCGACAGATTCACAGATACGCAGTATTTT.

The rearrangement links TRBV9 to TRBJ2-1, with 7 bases fitting TRBD1. The CDR3 runs to 16 residues. The V segment lost 0 bases and the J segment 0 bases; nucleotides outside the gene matches: 3. Germline V lookup: CDR1 SGDLS, CDR2 YYNGEE. This chain's CDR3 is CASSVVGQNSYNEQFF. The DNA for the CDR3 is TGTGCCAGCAGCGTAGTGGGACAGAACTCCTACAATGAGCAGTTCTTC.

The V call is TRBV10-3, the J call TRBJ1-3, with 7 bases that match TRBD1. Unmatched junction bases numbered 15, after V lost 3 bases and J lost 4 bases. The CDR3 is made up of 18 amino acids. From germline, CDR1 is ENHRY and CDR2 SYGVKD. In nucleotides, the CDR3 is TGTGCCATCAGTGACCTACTAATGCGAGGGGGCCCGGGAAACACCATATATTTT. Its translation is CAISDLLMRGGPGNTIYF.

In its sample, this clone was seen a few times. The chain recombines TRBV19 with TRBJ1-4; 11 nucleotides match TRBD1. CDR3 length: 15 residues. The V segment lost 8 bases and the J segment 1 base; nucleotides outside the gene matches: 3. Germline loops: CDR1 LNHDA, CDR2 SQIVND (reference sequence). The CDR3 sequence: CASCGTGGTNEKLFF. The CDR3 DNA reads as TGTGCCAGTTGCGGGACAGGGGGAACTAATGAAAAACTGTTTTTT.

This chain joins TRBV5-4 and TRBJ1-1, with TRBD1 matching 7 bases. The germline V gene has CDR1 SGHNT and CDR2 YYREEE (reference sequence). The CDR3 consists of 14 residues. The V and J ends lost 3 bases and 3 bases, in that order; junction bases with no gene match: 5. CDR3 in DNA: TGTGCCAGCAGCTGGGGACAGCTAGACACTGAAGCTTTCTTT. It translates to CASSWGQLDTEAFF.

The V call is TRBV13, the J call TRBJ2-1; 11 bases line up with TRBD2. Looked up from germline, CDR1 is PRHDT and CDR2 is FYEKMQ (reference sequence). The length of the CDR3 is 15 residues. V shed 5 bases and J 7 bases; nucleotides not matched to a gene: 7. The CDR3 reads CASSGSGGGTNEQFF. CDR3 sequence (DNA): TGTGCCAGCAGCGGTAGCGGGGGGGGCACGAATGAGCAGTTCTTC.

This clone is a singleton in its sample. The CDR3 region has the DNA TGTGCCACCAACTCAGCTTATCCGGGACAAACGCAGTATTTT. Protein sequence: CATNSAYPGQTQYF. The chain uses TRBV2 and TRBJ2-3, with D maybe TRBD1 (6 bases). Trimming stripped 10 bases from V and 9 bases from J, with 23 bases between. The CDR3 has 14 residues. Per germline, CDR1 SNHLY and CDR2 FYNNEI.

V and J are TRBV7-2 and TRBJ1-6; D is uncertain. The ends were cut back, 0 bases at V and 10 bases at J, with 7 bases in the middle. This CDR3 has 13 residues. Per the germline V gene, CDR1 is SGHTA and CDR2 is FQGNSA. The CDR3 nucleotides are TGTGCCAGCAGCTTAGCTGGCCCATCACCCCTCCACTTT. Protein: CASSLAGPSPLHF.

This chain uses TRBV6-5 with TRBJ1-2; D is ambiguous. The CDR3 loop spans 15 amino acids. Germline-derived CDR1 and CDR2 are MNHEY and SVGAGI. V lost 2 bases and J 2 bases, leaving 12 bases between the germline ends. DNA of the CDR3: TGTGCCAGCAGTTACGTCGCGGGGAACAACTATGGCTACACCTTC. Translating gives CASSYVAGNNYGYTF.

The rearrangement joins TRBV7-9 to TRBJ1-5, with D hard to call. Germline CDR1 SEHNR, CDR2 FQNEAQ (reference sequence). V lost 5 bases to trimming and J lost 1 base, with 6 bases between them. The CDR3 totals 13 residues. The CDR3 DNA follows: TGTGCCAGCAGCCCCCTAAGCAATCAGCCCCAGCATTTT. Its translation: CASSPLSNQPQHF.

The DNA of the CDR3 is TGCGCCAGCAGGTTAGAAGTCAACTATGGCTACACCTTC. This codes for CASRLEVNYGYTF. The V and J genes are TRBV5-1 and TRBJ1-2; D unresolved. The CDR3 covers 13 residues. Germline CDR1 and CDR2: SGHRS and YFSETQ. Trimming cost V 5 bases and J 2 bases, with 10 bases left between them. The full variable domain, completed using reference TRBV5-1 and TRBJ1-2, is KAGVTQTPRYLIKTRGQQVTLSCSPISGHRSVSWYQQTPGQGLQFLFEYFSETQRNKGNFPGRFSGRQFSNSRSEMNVSTLELGDSALYLCASRLEVNYGYTFGSGTRLTVV.

This chain connects TRBV3-1 (or the pseudogene TRBV3-2) to TRBJ2-1; 9 bases agree with TRBD2. Per germline, CDR1 LGHDT and CDR2 YNNKEL (reference sequence). The CDR3 extends over 16 amino acids. The V gene end was trimmed by 1 base and the J gene end by 2 bases; junction bases not matched to a gene: 3. This CDR3 reads CASSQVGGGAYNEQFF. In DNA form, the CDR3 reads TGTGCCAGCAGCCAAGTTGGCGGGGGGGCCTACAATGAGCAGTTCTTC.

This chain joins TRBV29-1 and TRBJ1-2, with D possibly matching TRBD1 (6 bases). V was shortened by 2 bases and J by 7 bases, with 11 bases between the two germline ends. CDR1 and CDR2 (germline): SQVTM, ANQGSEA. There are 12 residues in the CDR3. The CDR3 region has the DNA TGCAGCGTTGAAACAGGGTGGAGTGGCTACACCTTC. Translating gives CSVETGWSGYTF.

The chain uses TRBV9 and TRBJ1-2; no clear D gene. This CDR3 spans 14 amino acids. Looked up from germline, CDR1 is SGDLS and CDR2 is YYNGEE. V was shortened by 0 bases and J by 1 base, with 7 bases between the two germline ends. As DNA, the CDR3 is TGTGCCAGCAGCGTAGACCAGGTTAACTATGGCTACACCTTC. This translates into CASSVDQVNYGYTF. The full variable domain, in which reference TRBV9 and TRBJ1-2 provide the parts outside the CDR3, is DSGVTQTPKHLITATGQRVTLRCSPRSGDLSVYWYQQSLDQGLQFLIQYYNGEERAKGNILERFSAQQFPDLHSELNLSSLELGDSALYFCASSVDQVNYGYTFGSGTRLTVV.

The rearrangement uses TRBV13 and TRBJ2-5; a possible D gene is TRBD2 (5 bases). The ends were cut back, 5 bases at V and 10 bases at J, with 20 bases in the middle. The V gene's germline CDR1 is PRHDT and CDR2 FYEKMQ (reference sequence). The CDR3 is 14 amino acids. CDR3 amino acids: CASSPFGEWVGQYF. Written as DNA, the CDR3 is TGTGCCAGCAGCCCCTTTGGGGAGTGGGTTGGCCAGTACTTC. The whole variable domain, filled in from reference TRBV13 and TRBJ2-5, reads AAGVIQSPRHLIKEKRETATLKCYPIPRHDTVYWYQQGPGQDPQFLISFYEKMQSDKGSIPDRFSAQQFSDYHSELNMSSLELGDSALYFCASSPFGEWVGQYFGPGTRLLVL.

This clone was recorded only once. The rearrangement links TRBV11-2 to TRBJ1-4; possible D gene TRBD1, 6 bases. V lost 1 base to trimming and J lost 10 bases, with 13 bases between them. The germline gives CDR1 SGHAT, CDR2 FQNNGV. CDR3 size: 14 residues. The CDR3 DNA reads as TGTGCCAGCAGCTTAGTGGACAGTTGGGGAAAACTGTTTTTT. Amino acids: CASSLVDSWGKLFF.

This rearrangement joins TRBV6-6 to TRBJ1-1, with 9 nucleotides matching TRBD1. V shed 5 bases and J 2 bases; nucleotides not matched to a gene: 12. This CDR3 contains 17 residues. Germline V gives CDR1 MNHNY, CDR2 SVGAGI (reference sequence). The CDR3 bases are TGTGCCAGCAGTCTACCTCCACAGGGGGCAGGTAACACTGAAGCTTTCTTT. This translates into CASSLPPQGAGNTEAFF.

V is TRBV6-2 or TRBV6-3 and J is TRBJ1-1; the D gene is possibly TRBD1 (6 bases). Germline V lookup: CDR1 MNHEY, CDR2 SVGEGT. The CDR3 runs 14 residues. V lost 5 bases to trimming and J lost 5 bases, with 15 bases between them. The CDR3 nucleotides are TGTGCCAGCAGTCCCACCAGGGGAGGGACTGAAGCTTTCTTT. Its translation is CASSPTRGGTEAFF.

This chain links TRBV7-9 with TRBJ2-3; TRBD2 aligns across 9 bases. V gave up 3 bases and J gave up 7 bases; unmatched junction bases: 5. The CDR3 sequence is 14 residues long. Germline V gene sequence: CDR1 SEHNR, CDR2 FQNEAQ (reference sequence). CDR3 region: CASSLGSGGYTQYF. The CDR3 region has the DNA TGTGCCAGCAGCTTGGGTAGCGGGGGTTATACGCAGTATTTT.

This chain connects TRBV7-8 to TRBJ2-1; 7 bases map to TRBD1. The J segment lost 8 bases and the V segment lost 1 base, leaving 5 bases of the junction unmatched. The CDR3 loop spans 14 amino acids. Germline CDR1 is SGHVS and CDR2 is FQNEAQ. The CDR3 loop reads CASSLGQGLDEQFF. CDR3 coding DNA: TGTGCCAGCAGCTTAGGACAGGGTCTCGATGAGCAGTTCTTC.

The V gene is TRBV11-3, the J gene TRBJ2-5; TRBD2 aligns across 8 bases. CDR1 is SGHNT, CDR2 YENEEA, per germline. The J segment lost 3 bases and the V segment lost 2 bases, leaving 5 bases of the junction unmatched. The CDR3 has 15 amino acids. The CDR3 spells CASSLSTSGKETQYF. As DNA, the CDR3 is TGTGCCAGCAGCTTATCCACTAGCGGAAAAGAGACCCAGTACTTC.

The V gene is TRBV9, the J gene TRBJ1-2, with D perhaps matching TRBD1 (6 bases). Germline CDR1 SGDLS, CDR2 YYNGEE. The ends were cut back, 3 bases at V and 6 bases at J, with 9 bases in the middle. The CDR3 contains 12 residues. The CDR3 spells CASSDRVNGYTF. The CDR3 nucleotides read TGTGCCAGCAGCGACAGGGTCAATGGCTACACCTTC.

The V gene is TRBV7-2, the J gene TRBJ2-3, with TRBD1 identical over 8 bases. The length of the CDR3 is 15 residues. Germline assignment: CDR1 SGHTA and CDR2 FQGNSA. The V gene end was trimmed by 6 bases and the J gene end by 7 bases; junction bases not matched to a gene: 12. Here the CDR3 reads CASRDGGTGINTQYF. CDR3 DNA sequence: TGTGCCAGCAGAGATGGCGGGACAGGCATAAATACGCAGTATTTT.

The rearrangement uses TRBV4-1 and TRBJ1-2, with D uncertain. Germline V gives CDR1 MGHRA, CDR2 YSYEKL. Trimming removed 2 bases from V and 2 bases from J, with 9 bases in between. The CDR3 length is 14 residues. CDR3 nucleotide sequence: TGCGCCAGCAGCCAATGGGAGAGCAACTATGGCTACACCTTC. Amino acid sequence: CASSQWESNYGYTF.

The CDR3 nucleotides read TGTGCCTGGAGTAAACTAGGTTCCACCTACGAGCAGTACTTC. Amino acids: CAWSKLGSTYEQYF. The rearrangement joins TRBV30 to TRBJ2-7; a possible D gene is TRBD2 (5 bases). CDR1 GTSNPN and CDR2 SVGIG come from the germline V gene (reference sequence). The CDR3 is 14 residues long. V dropped 2 bases and J dropped 2 bases, with 13 bases sitting between them.

This sequence joins TRBV5-4 and TRBJ2-7; TRBD1 agrees at 8 bases. The germline CDR1 and CDR2 sequences are SGHNT and YYREEE (reference sequence). V trimming: 3 bases; J trimming: 3 bases; junction bases outside the gene matches: 5. The CDR3 is 14 amino acids. CDR3 nucleotide sequence: TGTGCCAGCAGCTCGGGACAGGACTTCTACGAGCAGTACTTC. It translates to CASSSGQDFYEQYF. Supplemented by reference TRBV5-4 and TRBJ2-7, the full variable domain reads ETGVTQSPTHLIKTRGQQVTLRCSSQSGHNTVSWYQQALGQGPQFIFQYYREEENGRGNFPPRFSGLQFPNYSSELNVNALELDDSALYLCASSSGQDFYEQYFGPGTRLTVT.

This clone came up once. The genes are TRBV7-8 and TRBJ2-1; D call uncertain. Germline V gene lookup returns CDR1 SGHVS and CDR2 FQNEAQ. Between the trimmed V and J ends, which lost 8 bases and 5 bases, there was a span of 10 bases. The CDR3 has 12 amino acids. CDR3 DNA sequence: TGTGCCAGCTCCACCCACAACAATGAGCAGTTCTTC. Translation gives CASSTHNNEQFF.